This T cell receptor beta chain was retrieved from a study of blood T cell repertoires in COVID-19. Study as a whole: The study drew acute and convalescent COVID-19 samples from the United States, Italy and Spain. The cDNA or gDNA used as material had been derived from T cells, B-cell-depleted T cells, or PBMCs.

V lost 0 bases, J lost 8 bases, and 14 bases lay in between. CDR3 size: 15 residues. Germline CDR1 reads LGHNA; CDR2 reads YSLEER. As originally analysed: Reference gene primer amplification in the assay estimated nucleated cell counts. Data came from immunoSEQ multiplex PCR; TCRdb stores just in-frame clones and leaves some out. V and J calls and clone size are copied from that table; D and trimming were computed from the DNA. The data show about 22,000 clones, 91% seen once. Sequencing was done on a sample of peripheral blood. This TCR was recovered from a woman aged 70-85 years with active COVID-19. V and J are TRBV4-3 and TRBJ2-1; D possibly corresponds to TRBD2 (5 bases). The chain's CDR3 is CASSQDMGAADEQFF. The CDR3 coding sequence is TGCGCCAGCAGCCAAGATATGGGAGCGGCGGATGAGCAGTTCTTC.